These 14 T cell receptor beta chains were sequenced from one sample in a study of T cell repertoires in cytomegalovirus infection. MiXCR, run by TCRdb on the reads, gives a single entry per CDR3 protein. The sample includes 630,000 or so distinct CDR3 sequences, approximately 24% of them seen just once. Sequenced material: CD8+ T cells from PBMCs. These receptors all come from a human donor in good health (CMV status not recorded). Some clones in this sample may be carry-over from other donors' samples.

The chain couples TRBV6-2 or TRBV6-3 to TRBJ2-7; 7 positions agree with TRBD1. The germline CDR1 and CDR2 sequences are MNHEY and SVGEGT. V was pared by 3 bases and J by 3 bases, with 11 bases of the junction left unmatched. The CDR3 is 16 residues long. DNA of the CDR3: TGTGCCAGCAGTTATCTTCGTGGACAGGTTTTCTACGAGCAGTACGTC. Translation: CASSYLRGQVFYEQYV.

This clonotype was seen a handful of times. DNA for the CDR3: TGTGCCAGCAGTGCCCGGGACTATCCCAATGAGCAGTTCTTC. Translation: CASSARDYPNEQFF. V and J are TRBV27 and TRBJ2-1; 7 nucleotides match TRBD2. J lost 6 bases, V lost 5 bases, and 7 bases had no gene match. The CDR3 runs 14 residues. Germline values: CDR1 MNHEY, CDR2 SMNVEV (reference sequence).

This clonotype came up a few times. The CDR3 is CASSPPPLDTQYF. In nucleotides, the CDR3 is TGTGCCAGCTCACCACCCCCCTTGGATACGCAGTATTTT. The gene calls are TRBV18 and TRBJ2-3; D gene ambiguous. The CDR3 is made up of 13 amino acids. CDR1 and CDR2 (germline): KGHSH, LQKENI. V was clipped by 0 bases and J by 6 bases, with 7 bases between them.

This CDR3 reads CASSYSITYEQYV. The CDR3 DNA reads TGTGCCAGCAGTTACTCGATAACCTACGAGCAGTACGTC. This sequence joins TRBV6-6 and TRBJ2-7; no reliable D call. Per the germline V gene, CDR1 is MNHNY and CDR2 is SVGAGI (reference sequence). V lost 0 bases and J lost 2, with 5 bases in between. This CDR3 spans 13 amino acids.

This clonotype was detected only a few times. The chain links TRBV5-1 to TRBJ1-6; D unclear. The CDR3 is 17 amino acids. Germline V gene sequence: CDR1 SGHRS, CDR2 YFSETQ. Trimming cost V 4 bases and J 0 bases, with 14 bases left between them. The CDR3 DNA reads TGCGCCAGCAGCCTGTACCCGGAGAGCTCCTATAATTCACCCCTCCACTTT. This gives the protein CASSLYPESSYNSPLHF. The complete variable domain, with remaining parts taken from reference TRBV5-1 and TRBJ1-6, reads KAGVTQTPRYLIKTRGQQVTLSCSPISGHRSVSWYQQTPGQGLQFLFEYFSETQRNKGNFPGRFSGRQFSNSRSEMNVSTLELGDSALYLCASSLYPESSYNSPLHFGNGTRLTVT.

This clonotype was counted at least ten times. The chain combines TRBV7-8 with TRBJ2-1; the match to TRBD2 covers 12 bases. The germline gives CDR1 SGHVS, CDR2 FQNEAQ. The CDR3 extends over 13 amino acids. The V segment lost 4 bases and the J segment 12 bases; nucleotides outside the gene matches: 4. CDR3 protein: CASSSTSGGAQFF. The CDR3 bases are TGTGCCAGCAGCTCGACTAGCGGGGGCGCGCAGTTCTTC.

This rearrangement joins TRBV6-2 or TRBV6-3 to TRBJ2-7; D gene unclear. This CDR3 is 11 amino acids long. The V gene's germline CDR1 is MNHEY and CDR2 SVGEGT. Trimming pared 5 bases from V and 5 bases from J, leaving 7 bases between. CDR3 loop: CASSHIHEQYF. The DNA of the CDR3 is TGTGCCAGCAGTCATATACACGAGCAGTACTTC.

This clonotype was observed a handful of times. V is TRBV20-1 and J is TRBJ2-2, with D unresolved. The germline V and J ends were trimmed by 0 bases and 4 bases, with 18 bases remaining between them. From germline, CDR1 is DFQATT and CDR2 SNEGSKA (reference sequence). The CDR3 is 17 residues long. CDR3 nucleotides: TGCAGTGCTAGAGACGTCTTATCAGGCCGATTCACCGGGGAGCTGTTTTTT. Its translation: CSARDVLSGRFTGELFF.

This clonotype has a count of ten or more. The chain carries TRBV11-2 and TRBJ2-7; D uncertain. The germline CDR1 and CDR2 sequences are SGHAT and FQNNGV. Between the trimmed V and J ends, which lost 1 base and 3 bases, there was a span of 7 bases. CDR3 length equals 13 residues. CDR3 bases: TGTGCCAGCAGCTTAGGACGGCACTACGAGCAGTACTTC. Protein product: CASSLGRHYEQYF.

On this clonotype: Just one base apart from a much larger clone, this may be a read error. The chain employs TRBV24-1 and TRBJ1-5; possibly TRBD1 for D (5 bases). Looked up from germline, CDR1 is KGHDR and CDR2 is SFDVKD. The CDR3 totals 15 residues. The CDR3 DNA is TGTGTCACCGTTCGGGACTCCTATGGCAATCAGCCCCAGCATTTT. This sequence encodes CVTVRDSYGNQPQHF.

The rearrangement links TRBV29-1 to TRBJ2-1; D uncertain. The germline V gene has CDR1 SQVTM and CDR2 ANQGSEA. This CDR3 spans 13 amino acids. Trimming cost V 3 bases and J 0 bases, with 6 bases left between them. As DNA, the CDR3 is TGCAGCGTTGACGAGAGCTCCTACAATGAGCAGTTCTTC. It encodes CSVDESSYNEQFF.

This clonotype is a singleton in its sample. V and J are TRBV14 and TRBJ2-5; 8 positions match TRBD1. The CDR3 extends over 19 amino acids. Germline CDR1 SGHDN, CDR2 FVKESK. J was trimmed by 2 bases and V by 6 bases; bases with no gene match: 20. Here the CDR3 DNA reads TGTGCCAGCAGTTCCCGACCCGGGATTTACAGGGGGTCACAAGAGACCCAGTACTTC. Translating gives CASSSRPGIYRGSQETQYF. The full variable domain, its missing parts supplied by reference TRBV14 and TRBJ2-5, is EAGVTQFPSHSVIEKGQTVTLRCDPISGHDNLYWYRRVMGKEIKFLLHFVKESKQDESGMPNNRFLAERTGGTYSTLKVQPAELEDSGVYFCASSSRPGIYRGSQETQYFGPGTRLLVL.

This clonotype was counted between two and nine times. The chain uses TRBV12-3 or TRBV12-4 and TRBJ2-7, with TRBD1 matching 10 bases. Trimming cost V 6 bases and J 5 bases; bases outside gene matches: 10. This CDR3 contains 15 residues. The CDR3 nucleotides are TGTGCCAGCAGCCATCCGGACAGGGGGTTCCACGAGCAGTACTTC. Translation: CASSHPDRGFHEQYF.

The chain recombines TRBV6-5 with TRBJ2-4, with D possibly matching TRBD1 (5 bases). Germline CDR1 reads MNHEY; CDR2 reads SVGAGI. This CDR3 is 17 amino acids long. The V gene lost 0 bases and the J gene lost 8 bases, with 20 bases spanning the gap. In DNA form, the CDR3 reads TGTGCCAGCAGTTACTCGGCCCCGGACATGACGAAGGACATTCAGTACTTC. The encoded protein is CASSYSAPDMTKDIQYF.